This T cell receptor (beta chain) is drawn from a study of stem cell transplantation in POMP-related autoinflammatory disease. Study information: Defective thymoproteasomes were hypothesized to impair CD8+ T-cell positive selection. After transplant, neutrophils and platelets showed 100% graft donor chimerism through one year.

Only in-frame clones appear in the TCRdb table, and some are missing; sequencing was by immunoSEQ multiplex PCR. Of around 10,000 clones detected, roughly 83% appear once; the ten largest clones hold about 4.7%. Remarks on this clone: Its antigen is not identified.

The study's findings and limits: Across all analyzed T-cell subsets, patients with PRAID tended toward reduced diversity and increased clonality. Fewer unique TRB V-J gene pairings were identified in patients with PRAID.

The sequencing used CD4+ T cells from PBMCs, collected after stem cell transplantation. The receptor's source is a human patient with POMP-related autoinflammation and immune dysregulation (PRAID). A share of the T cells may be of graft donor origin.

As DNA, the CDR3 is TGTGCCAGCAGCTTTACAGAGAACACTGAAGCTTTCTTT. It codes for CASSFTENTEAFF. The chain links TRBV9 to TRBJ1-1; D is unclear. CDR3 size: 13 residues. V was pared by 4 bases and J by 1 base, with 8 bases between. Germline loops: CDR1 SGDLS, CDR2 YYNGEE. The full variable domain, its missing parts supplied by reference TRBV9 and TRBJ1-1, is DSGVTQTPKHLITATGQRVTLRCSPRSGDLSVYWYQQSLDQGLQFLIQYYNGEERAKGNILERFSAQQFPDLHSELNLSSLELGDSALYFCASSFTENTEAFFGQGTRLTVV.